Described below is a single T cell receptor beta chain sequence and its context. The antigen remains unidentified. As for time point: week 23, last vaccination. Vaccination comprised doses that each held 300 ug of mutant IDH1 20-mer peptide, plus topical imiquimod. The data originate from a study of a mutant IDH1 vaccine in newly diagnosed glioma. Background on the study: In weeks 1, 3, 5, 7, 11, 15, 19 and 23, patients were vaccinated. Vaccines were first given 4-6 weeks after radiotherapy alone, or with temozolomide cycles. Most patients had received both radiotherapy and temozolomide, the prior options being radiotherapy, temozolomide, or both.

Generated by immunoSEQ multiplex PCR, the TCRdb table keeps only in-frame clones and is missing some. The sample yields about 72,000 clones, about 80% seen once. V was pared by 4 bases and J by 3 bases, with 12 bases between. The CDR3 totals 14 residues. The chain carries TRBV23-1 and TRBJ1-2; TRBD1 is a possible D gene (5 bases). Being an ORF, TRBV23-1 has a function that is uncertain. Sample: PBMCs, taken from a glioma patient whose treatment included an IDH1 peptide vaccine. This TCR was sampled from a man between 18 and 35 years old with glioma. In nucleotides, the CDR3 is TGCGCCAGCAGTCGACCGGGACGGGACTATGGCTACACCTTC. Translated: CASSRPGRDYGYTF.